This is a list of T cell receptor beta chains from one sample in a study of graft-versus-host responses after intestinal transplantation. TCRdb's copy holds only in-frame clones and misses some; the assay was immunoSEQ multiplex PCR. The sample records 60,000 to 65,000 clones, 89% being singletons. The sample was ileum tissue, taken more than 350 days after transplant. The receptors were sampled from a human patient who received an intestinal transplant, so some T cells may come from the graft donor. Each CDR3 is given without its conserved first and last residue. Fields, in order: CDR3 protein, V gene, J gene.

CDR3aa: ASSKLGGCYEQY; v_gene: TRBV6-4; j_gene: TRBJ2-7
CDR3aa: ASSVEGGVGGNTIY; v_gene: TRBV9; j_gene: TRBJ1-3
CDR3aa: ASSYGRGFNTEAF; v_gene: TRBV6-6; j_gene: TRBJ1-1
CDR3aa: ATSSLFWDRNYGYT; v_gene: TRBV15; j_gene: TRBJ1-2
CDR3aa: SVTQLSREIYGYT; v_gene: TRBV29-1; j_gene: TRBJ1-2
CDR3aa: ASSEGLGSGLEQF; v_gene: TRBV2; j_gene: TRBJ2-1
CDR3aa: ASRTAGGPYNSPLH; v_gene: TRBV27; j_gene: TRBJ1-6
CDR3aa: ASSQEPGGGYT; v_gene: TRBV4-1; j_gene: TRBJ1-2
CDR3aa: ASSFSRTGKHEQY; v_gene: TRBV7-3; j_gene: TRBJ2-7
CDR3aa: ASSVGGDSYEQY; v_gene: TRBV9; j_gene: TRBJ2-7
CDR3aa: ASSPGLIHEQY; v_gene: TRBV7-9; j_gene: TRBJ2-7
CDR3aa: ASRHQGNTEAF; v_gene: TRBV6-1; j_gene: TRBJ1-1
CDR3aa: ASSIPRQGAMDTQY; v_gene: TRBV28; j_gene: TRBJ2-3
CDR3aa: ASRTSGRAFDTQY; v_gene: TRBV6-5; j_gene: TRBJ2-3
CDR3aa: AWSEATEAF; v_gene: TRBV30; j_gene: TRBJ1-1
CDR3aa: ATARGGSGDTQY; v_gene: TRBV2; j_gene: TRBJ2-3
CDR3aa: ASSSISGGLNTEAF; v_gene: TRBV28; j_gene: TRBJ1-1
CDR3aa: ASSYSMGGPYNEQF; v_gene: TRBV6-5; j_gene: TRBJ2-1
CDR3aa: SGGQGSGYT; v_gene: TRBV29-1; j_gene: TRBJ1-2